These T cell receptor beta chains were read from a single sample in a study of vaccination effects on CD4 cells after COVID-19. For these TCRs, the target antigens are not known. The repertoire was sequenced with immunoSEQ multiplex PCR; TCRdb's copy has only in-frame clones and lacks some. Of tens of thousands of clones listed, roughly four fifths are singletons. The sample here was CD4+ T cells from PBMCs cultured without peptide, taken before COVID-19 vaccination. The receptors originated from a human donor who received a COVID-19 vaccine. CDR3s include the opening cysteine and the closing phenylalanine or tryptophan. The D gene is left open where the match is weak. Rows may omit the clone size; those that give it use once, few, many or a size class.

D	length	V	J	size	DNA	CDR3
.	15	TRBV7-2	TRBJ1-5	.	TGTGCCAGCAGCTTAGGTCAGTCAGCCAATCAGCCCCAGCATTTT	CASSLGQSANQPQHF
.	13	TRBV4-3	TRBJ1-4	few	TGCGCCAGCAGCCAAAACACTAATGAAAAACTGTTTTTT	CASSQNTNEKLFF
.	13	TRBV11-3	TRBJ2-5	.	TGTGCCAGCAGCCCAGGAATCCAAGAGACCCAGTACTTC	CASSPGIQETQYF
TRBD1	14	TRBV28	TRBJ1-2	few	TGTGCCAGCAGTTTTGGTTCAGGACAGGGCAGCTACACCTTC	CASSFGSGQGSYTF
.	13	TRBV14	TRBJ2-5	.	TGTGCCAGCAGCCGCAGGGTGCAGGGGACCCAGTACTTC	CASSRRVQGTQYF
.	16	TRBV19	TRBJ2-3	.	TGTGCCAGTAGCCCATTAGCCAGGAGTGGAACAGATACGCAGTATTTT	CASSPLARSGTDTQYF
.	15	TRBV7-9	TRBJ2-7	.	TGTGCCAGCAGCTTAGCTTTGGAGATTTCCTACGAGCAGTACTTC	CASSLALEISYEQYF
.	14	TRBV18	TRBJ1-1	.	TGTGCCAGCTCACCGGACAGCGCATACACTGAAGCTTTCTTT	CASSPDSAYTEAFF
TRBD1	13	TRBV10-3	TRBJ1-2	.	TGTGCCATCAGTGGGGACAGCCCTTATGGCTACACCTTC	CAISGDSPYGYTF
.	15	TRBV4-2	TRBJ2-1	.	TGTGCCAGCAGCCAAGATCATGGCAGGGACAATGAGCAGTTCTTC	CASSQDHGRDNEQFF
.	13	TRBV29-1	TRBJ2-5	.	TGCAGCGTTCGTAGGGGCCACCAAGAGACCCAGTACTTC	CSVRRGHQETQYF
.	15	TRBV27	TRBJ1-5	few	TGTGCCAGCAGAGCGTGGGGCAGCGGCAATCAGCCCCAGCATTTT	CASRAWGSGNQPQHF